This is a list of T cell receptor beta chains from one sample in a study of OX40 agonist ivuxolimab in advanced cancers. Using immunoSEQ multiplex PCR, the repertoire was profiled, and TCRdb retains in-frame clones only, with some absent. This sample has more than 50,000 clones, with 85% to 95% found just once. Sequences were derived from CD4+ or CD8+ T cells sorted from blood, sampled in a trial of the OX40 agonist ivuxolimab. The receptors derive from an adult with an advanced solid tumor such as melanoma, head and neck, liver or kidney cancer. Both conserved end residues are part of each CDR3. D genes are given only for firm matches. Expanded clones get a size class; other rows say once, few or many, or leave the size out.

j_call cdr3_length clone_size d_call v_call cdr3_nt cdr3_aa
TRBJ2-1 16 NA TRBD2 TRBV7-9 TGTGCCAGCAGCGAGAGACTAGCGGGAGAAGCGGGTGAGCAGTTCTTC CASSERLAGEAGEQFF
TRBJ2-7 15 NA NA TRBV7-3 TGTGCCAGCAGCTTAATCAGGGGTCCACCCTACGAGCAGTACTTC CASSLIRGPPYEQYF
TRBJ1-3 14 NA TRBD1 TRBV9 TGTGCCAGCAGCGTAGAAGGGGGCACGGACACCATATATTTT CASSVEGGTDTIYF
TRBJ2-7 15 NA TRBD2 TRBV5-1 TGCGCCAGCAGCAGGACTAGCGGGAGTCTCTACGAGCAGTACTTC CASSRTSGSLYEQYF
TRBJ2-7 16 NA TRBD2 TRBV9 TGTGCCAGCAGCGCCCCCGGGGCGCGGGAGGCCTACGAGCAGTACTTC CASSAPGAREAYEQYF
TRBJ2-5 17 once TRBD2 TRBV4-2 TGTGCCAGCAGCCAATTCACTAGCGGTAACCCCCAAGAGACCCAGTACTTC CASSQFTSGNPQETQYF
TRBJ2-7 16 NA TRBD2 TRBV9 TGTGCCAGCAGCGTAGCTACCCGGGGGGGATCCTACGAGCAGTACTTC CASSVATRGGSYEQYF
TRBJ2-7 19 NA NA TRBV12-1 TGTGCCAGCAGCCCCCCGACCGGGTCCGAAAACTTAAGCTCCTACGAGCAGTACTTC CASSPPTGSENLSSYEQYF
TRBJ2-7 14 once NA TRBV5-1 TGCGCCAGCAGCCAGGATACGGGACTTTACGAGCAGTACTTC CASSQDTGLYEQYF
TRBJ2-2 12 once NA TRBV7-2 TGTGCCAGCAGCTTAACACCCGGGGAGCTGTTTTTT CASSLTPGELFF
TRBJ2-7 13 once NA TRBV6-5 TGTGCCAGCAGTGGGGGGCGGGGCTACGAGCAGTACTTC CASSGGRGYEQYF
TRBJ2-1 12 NA NA TRBV7-9 TGTGCCAGCAGAAGCCTAGCGACTGAGCAGTTCTTC CASRSLATEQFF
TRBJ2-1 17 NA TRBD2 TRBV7-9 TGTGCCAGCAGCGATACGCAGGGACTAGCGGCCAACAATGAGCAGTTCTTC CASSDTQGLAANNEQFF
TRBJ2-7 12 NA TRBD2 TRBV5-1 TGCGCCAGCAGCTCGGCGGGAGACGAGCAGTACTTC CASSSAGDEQYF
TRBJ2-7 14 NA NA TRBV4-3 TGCGCCAGCAGCCAAGATCGGACAGCCTACGAGCAGTACTTC CASSQDRTAYEQYF
TRBJ1-1 16 NA NA TRBV4-3 TGCGCCAGCAGCCAAGATACGAGGCAGCTGAACACTGAAGCTTTCTTT CASSQDTRQLNTEAFF
TRBJ2-4 13 NA NA TRBV5-1 TGCGCCAGCAGCTTAGGACGGGAAAACATTCAGTACTTC CASSLGRENIQYF
TRBJ2-7 13 NA NA TRBV6-6 TGTGCCAGCAGTTACTCGAAGGGGGAGGAGCAGTACTTC CASSYSKGEEQYF
TRBJ2-5 15 NA TRBD2 TRBV5-4 TGTGCCAGCAGCTTGGTAGCGGGAGGTTTGGAGACCCAGTACTTC CASSLVAGGLETQYF
TRBJ1-2 15 medium-sized NA TRBV11-2 TGTGCCAGCAGCTTAAGCGGTACGGCCAACTATGGCTACACCTTC CASSLSGTANYGYTF
TRBJ2-1 15 NA TRBD2 TRBV2 TGTGCCAGCAGTGTTGGGCGGGAGGGCGGAAATGAGCAGTTCTTC CASSVGREGGNEQFF
TRBJ1-3 14 NA NA TRBV6-5 TGTGCCAGCAGTTACCGCGATTCTGGAAACACCATATATTTT CASSYRDSGNTIYF
TRBJ2-7 15 NA TRBD2 TRBV7-8 TGTGCCAGCAGCCCGAGGACTAGCGCCTTCTACGAGCAGTACTTC CASSPRTSAFYEQYF